This is a list of T cell receptor beta chains from one sample in a study of graft-versus-host responses after intestinal transplantation. These receptors have no known antigen. Sequencing was performed with immunoSEQ multiplex PCR; in TCRdb, only in-frame clones are kept and a portion is missing. This sample has roughly 120,000 clones, with about 92% found just once. Sequenced material: unstimulated CD8+ T cells sorted from spleen or lymph node cells, taken before transplant. These receptor sequences come from a human donor who was the organ donor for an intestinal transplant. Each CDR3 is given with its conserved first and last residue. The order of the fields is V gene, clone size, J gene, D gene, CDR3 DNA, CDR3 protein. The D gene is left open where the match is weak. Some rows have no size entry. The others give once, few or many, or a class for an expanded clone.

v_call: TRBV7-2
clone_size: NA
j_call: TRBJ1-5
d_call: TRBD1
cdr3_nt: TGTGCCAGCAGCTTGAACAGGGGGAGCAATCAGCCCCAGCATTTT
cdr3_aa: CASSLNRGSNQPQHF

v_call: TRBV15
clone_size: once
j_call: TRBJ2-3
d_call: NA
cdr3_nt: TGTGCCACCAGCCATTCAGGGATGGATACGCAGTATTTT
cdr3_aa: CATSHSGMDTQYF

v_call: TRBV27
clone_size: NA
j_call: TRBJ2-7
d_call: NA
cdr3_nt: TGTGCCAGCAGGATTGGGCGGAACTACGAGCAGTACTTC
cdr3_aa: CASRIGRNYEQYF

v_call: TRBV9
clone_size: NA
j_call: TRBJ2-1
d_call: TRBD2
cdr3_nt: TGTGCCAGCAGCGGCTTGGGGGAGGGCCGGTACAATGAGCAGTTCTTC
cdr3_aa: CASSGLGEGRYNEQFF

v_call: TRBV27
clone_size: NA
j_call: TRBJ2-1
d_call: TRBD2
cdr3_nt: TGTGCCAGCACTCAGGGGGGACTAGCGAAGAATAATGAGCAGTTCTTC
cdr3_aa: CASTQGGLAKNNEQFF

v_call: TRBV6-5
clone_size: NA
j_call: TRBJ1-1
d_call: NA
cdr3_nt: TGTGCCAGCAGTTACTCGACTGGGAACACTGAAGCTTTCTTT
cdr3_aa: CASSYSTGNTEAFF

v_call: TRBV19
clone_size: NA
j_call: TRBJ1-5
d_call: NA
cdr3_nt: TGTGCCAGTACCACTCTTGGGGCCCGGAGACAGCGAGATCAGCCCCAGCATTTT
cdr3_aa: CASTTLGARRQRDQPQHF

v_call: TRBV29-1
clone_size: NA
j_call: TRBJ1-2
d_call: NA
cdr3_nt: TGCAGCGTTGAGGGAACTAACTATGGCTACACCTTC
cdr3_aa: CSVEGTNYGYTF

v_call: TRBV5-1
clone_size: NA
j_call: TRBJ2-7
d_call: NA
cdr3_nt: TGCGCCAGCAGCTTGGCCCACAGCTCCTACGAGCAGTACTTC
cdr3_aa: CASSLAHSSYEQYF

v_call: TRBV27
clone_size: NA
j_call: TRBJ2-5
d_call: TRBD2
cdr3_nt: TGTGCCAGCAGTCCAAGGACTAGCGGGGGGCGAGAGACCCAGTACTTC
cdr3_aa: CASSPRTSGGRETQYF

v_call: TRBV4-2
clone_size: NA
j_call: TRBJ2-5
d_call: NA
cdr3_nt: TGTGCCAGCAGCCAAGTCTTAGCACCGCAAGAGACCCAGTACTTC
cdr3_aa: CASSQVLAPQETQYF

v_call: TRBV2
clone_size: NA
j_call: TRBJ2-1
d_call: TRBD2
cdr3_nt: TGTGCCAGCAACCGCGGGGGCAATGAGCAGTTCTTC
cdr3_aa: CASNRGGNEQFF

v_call: TRBV11-2
clone_size: NA
j_call: TRBJ1-2
d_call: NA
cdr3_nt: TGTGCCAGCAGCTTAGTTTCTTCGGGCTTATATGGCTACACCTTC
cdr3_aa: CASSLVSSGLYGYTF

v_call: TRBV6-1
clone_size: once
j_call: TRBJ2-7
d_call: TRBD2
cdr3_nt: TGTGCCAGCAGTGAATATAGCGGGAGCTCAGATCTCGAGCAGTACTTC
cdr3_aa: CASSEYSGSSDLEQYF

v_call: TRBV11-2
clone_size: NA
j_call: TRBJ2-7
d_call: NA
cdr3_nt: TGTGCCAGCAGCCTGTACTACGAGCAGTACTTC
cdr3_aa: CASSLYYEQYF

v_call: TRBV4-1
clone_size: NA
j_call: TRBJ2-1
d_call: NA
cdr3_nt: TGCGCCAGCAGCCAAGAAATGCTACCCTACAATGAGCAGTTCTTC
cdr3_aa: CASSQEMLPYNEQFF

v_call: TRBV9
clone_size: NA
j_call: TRBJ1-4
d_call: NA
cdr3_nt: TGTGCCAGCAGCGTAGCTCCATCCTCAGGAATGTTTTTT
cdr3_aa: CASSVAPSSGMFF

v_call: TRBV15
clone_size: NA
j_call: TRBJ2-1
d_call: TRBD2
cdr3_nt: TGTGCCACCAGCAGAGGGACTAGCGGGAGCAGGGTTGAGCAGTTCTTC
cdr3_aa: CATSRGTSGSRVEQFF

v_call: TRBV6-6
clone_size: NA
j_call: TRBJ1-1
d_call: NA
cdr3_nt: TGTGCCACCACGGGGTCCAGGGGCTGGACTGAAGCTTTCTTT
cdr3_aa: CATTGSRGWTEAFF

v_call: TRBV28
clone_size: NA
j_call: TRBJ2-1
d_call: NA
cdr3_nt: TGTGCCAGCAGTTTTACCGGGAGTCGGCGGGAGCAGTTCTTC
cdr3_aa: CASSFTGSRREQFF

v_call: TRBV21-1
clone_size: NA
j_call: TRBJ2-7
d_call: NA
cdr3_nt: TGTGCCAGCAGCAAAGGGCCGGACTACGAGCAGTACTTC
cdr3_aa: CASSKGPDYEQYF

v_call: TRBV28
clone_size: NA
j_call: TRBJ2-1
d_call: NA
cdr3_nt: TGTGCCAGCGGGGTCCACGTTTCGGGCAATGAGCAGTTCTTC
cdr3_aa: CASGVHVSGNEQFF

v_call: TRBV28
clone_size: NA
j_call: TRBJ1-2
d_call: NA
cdr3_nt: TGTGCCAGCAGTTTGTGGAATGGCTACACCTTC
cdr3_aa: CASSLWNGYTF

v_call: TRBV28
clone_size: NA
j_call: TRBJ2-5
d_call: NA
cdr3_nt: TGTGCCAGCAGTGGGAGCCGGGATCAAGAGACCCAGTACTTC
cdr3_aa: CASSGSRDQETQYF

v_call: TRBV5-8
clone_size: NA
j_call: TRBJ2-1
d_call: TRBD2
cdr3_nt: TGTGCCAGCAGCTTGGAACTAGCGGGCCTCAATGAGCAGTTCTTC
cdr3_aa: CASSLELAGLNEQFF

v_call: TRBV30
clone_size: NA
j_call: TRBJ2-1
d_call: NA
cdr3_nt: TGTGCCTTGGATCTGAGGAAGAGCTCCTACAATGAGCAGTTCTTC
cdr3_aa: CALDLRKSSYNEQFF

v_call: TRBV27
clone_size: NA
j_call: TRBJ2-2
d_call: NA
cdr3_nt: TGTGCCAGCAGTTTATCGCGTACCGGGGAGCTGTTTTTT
cdr3_aa: CASSLSRTGELFF

v_call: TRBV6-1
clone_size: NA
j_call: TRBJ1-1
d_call: NA
cdr3_nt: TGTGCCAGCAGCACCCGTCGGGGGAGGACTGAAGCTTTCTTT
cdr3_aa: CASSTRRGRTEAFF

v_call: TRBV28
clone_size: NA
j_call: TRBJ2-7
d_call: NA
cdr3_nt: TGTGCCAGCAGTTTGGGGTACGAGCAGTACTTC
cdr3_aa: CASSLGYEQYF

v_call: TRBV11-3
clone_size: NA
j_call: TRBJ2-2
d_call: NA
cdr3_nt: TGTGCCAGCAGCTTAGATCATTTGGGAGGTTCCACCGGGGAGCTGTTTTTT
cdr3_aa: CASSLDHLGGSTGELFF

v_call: TRBV5-1
clone_size: NA
j_call: TRBJ1-1
d_call: NA
cdr3_nt: TGCGCCAGCAGCAGACACGGTCCTATGAACACTGAAGCTTTCTTT
cdr3_aa: CASSRHGPMNTEAFF

v_call: TRBV27
clone_size: NA
j_call: TRBJ1-1
d_call: NA
cdr3_nt: TGTGCCAGCGGTCGAACAGCTAACACTGAAGCTTTCTTT
cdr3_aa: CASGRTANTEAFF

v_call: TRBV14
clone_size: NA
j_call: TRBJ1-2
d_call: NA
cdr3_nt: TGTGCCAGCAGCCAAGATCGAATGGCGCGTACCTTC
cdr3_aa: CASSQDRMARTF

v_call: TRBV29-1
clone_size: NA
j_call: TRBJ2-3
d_call: NA
cdr3_nt: TGCAGCGTTGAGTGGGTAGCGGTGGGGAAGGATACGCAGTATTTT
cdr3_aa: CSVEWVAVGKDTQYF

v_call: TRBV10-3
clone_size: NA
j_call: TRBJ1-5
d_call: NA
cdr3_nt: TGTGCCATCAGTGAGTGGGCACCTCAGCCCCAGCATTTT
cdr3_aa: CAISEWAPQPQHF

v_call: TRBV4-1
clone_size: NA
j_call: TRBJ2-5
d_call: NA
cdr3_nt: TGCGCCAGCAGCCAAGTTACGAGGGAGAGGGAGACCCAGTACTTC
cdr3_aa: CASSQVTRERETQYF

v_call: TRBV9
clone_size: NA
j_call: TRBJ2-5
d_call: NA
cdr3_nt: TGTGCCAGCAGCGTAGAGGTGGGGGCGAAGACCCAGTACTTC
cdr3_aa: CASSVEVGAKTQYF

v_call: TRBV4-1
clone_size: NA
j_call: TRBJ1-1
d_call: NA
cdr3_nt: TGCGCCAGCAGCCAAGCCCGACAAGATAACACTGAAGCTTTCTTT
cdr3_aa: CASSQARQDNTEAFF

v_call: TRBV19
clone_size: NA
j_call: TRBJ2-7
d_call: NA
cdr3_nt: TGTGCCAGTAGTATGAAGCAGGGGGGCTACGAGCAGTACTTC
cdr3_aa: CASSMKQGGYEQYF

v_call: TRBV7-2
clone_size: NA
j_call: TRBJ2-3
d_call: NA
cdr3_nt: TGTGCCAGCAGCTTTTTCCGGGAGAAAACAGATACGCAGTATTTT
cdr3_aa: CASSFFREKTDTQYF

v_call: TRBV6-6
clone_size: NA
j_call: TRBJ1-2
d_call: NA
cdr3_nt: TGTGCCAGCAGCCTGTCCGGGGCTCACTATGGCTACACCTTC
cdr3_aa: CASSLSGAHYGYTF

v_call: TRBV19
clone_size: NA
j_call: TRBJ2-7
d_call: NA
cdr3_nt: TGTGCCAGTAGTATCGCTAGCGAGTCCTACGAGCAGTACTTC
cdr3_aa: CASSIASESYEQYF

v_call: TRBV4-2
clone_size: NA
j_call: TRBJ2-2
d_call: NA
cdr3_nt: TGTGCCAGCAGCCAAGCCAGAAGGGACACCGGGGAGCTGTTTTTT
cdr3_aa: CASSQARRDTGELFF

v_call: TRBV5-5
clone_size: NA
j_call: TRBJ2-7
d_call: TRBD2
cdr3_nt: TGTGCCAGCAGCTTGGCATTTAGCGGGATTAGCTCCTACGAGCAGTACTTC
cdr3_aa: CASSLAFSGISSYEQYF

v_call: TRBV12-5
clone_size: once
j_call: TRBJ2-2
d_call: NA
cdr3_nt: TGTGCTAGTGGTTTGAGCCGTAGGGGCACCGGGGAGCTGTTTTTT
cdr3_aa: CASGLSRRGTGELFF

v_call: TRBV28
clone_size: NA
j_call: TRBJ1-1
d_call: NA
cdr3_nt: TGTGCCAGCAGTCTCGACTTCTCCCCCCTGATGAACACTGAAGCTTTCTTT
cdr3_aa: CASSLDFSPLMNTEAFF